This is a list of T cell receptor beta chains from one sample in a study of T cell repertoires in cytomegalovirus infection. TCRdb independently ran MiXCR on the reads; one entry per CDR3 protein. Of about 440,000 distinct CDR3 sequences listed, approximately 31% are singletons. Sequencing was carried out using PBMCs. The origin of the receptors is a human donor in good health (CMV status not recorded). Some clones in this sample may be carry-over from other donors' samples. Each CDR3 is given with its conserved first and last residue. The order of the fields is V gene, J gene, D gene, clone size, CDR3 protein, CDR3 DNA. D genes are given only for firm matches. The size field is filled for only some rows; it gives once, few, many or a size class.

v_call: TRBV6-1
j_call: TRBJ2-3
d_call: -
clone_size: -
cdr3_aa: CAISERRVPDTQYF
cdr3_nt: TGTGCCATCAGTGAAAGAAGGGTCCCAGATACGCAGTATTTT

v_call: TRBV7-8
j_call: TRBJ2-1
d_call: -
clone_size: many
cdr3_aa: CASSLEGPSPYNEQFF
cdr3_nt: TGTGCCAGCAGCTTGGAGGGGCCGTCACCCTACAATGAGCAGTTCTTC

v_call: TRBV11-2
j_call: TRBJ2-3
d_call: -
clone_size: -
cdr3_aa: CASSYGLGTSTDTQYF
cdr3_nt: TGTGCCAGCAGCTATGGACTCGGCACTAGCACAGATACGCAGTATTTT

v_call: TRBV12-3/TRBV12-4
j_call: TRBJ2-7
d_call: -
clone_size: -
cdr3_aa: CASSLARDFYEQYF
cdr3_nt: TGTGCCAGCAGTTTAGCCCGGGACTTCTACGAGCAGTACTTC

v_call: TRBV7-2
j_call: TRBJ2-7
d_call: -
clone_size: many
cdr3_aa: CASSLAHSYEQYF
cdr3_nt: TGTGCCAGCAGCTTGGCCCATTCTTACGAGCAGTACTTC

v_call: TRBV20-1
j_call: TRBJ2-1
d_call: -
clone_size: -
cdr3_aa: CSASPNDYQTYNEQFF
cdr3_nt: TGCAGTGCTAGTCCCAACGACTACCAGACCTACAATGAGCAGTTCTTC

v_call: TRBV2
j_call: TRBJ2-3
d_call: TRBD2
clone_size: -
cdr3_aa: CARGLAGADTQYF
cdr3_nt: TGTGCCAGGGGACTAGCGGGGGCAGATACGCAGTATTTT

v_call: TRBV12-3/TRBV12-4
j_call: TRBJ1-4
d_call: -
clone_size: many
cdr3_aa: CASSSGVGVGEKLFF
cdr3_nt: TGTGCCAGCAGTTCTGGGGTTGGGGTTGGTGAAAAACTGTTTTTT

v_call: TRBV7-6
j_call: TRBJ2-2
d_call: TRBD1
clone_size: -
cdr3_aa: CASSPSTGLVTGELFF
cdr3_nt: TGTGCCAGCAGCCCTTCGACAGGGTTGGTCACCGGGGAGCTGTTTTTT

v_call: TRBV7-2
j_call: TRBJ1-1
d_call: -
clone_size: many
cdr3_aa: CASRLAGMNTEAFF
cdr3_nt: TGTGCCAGCAGACTAGCGGGGATGAACACTGAAGCTTTCTTT

v_call: TRBV6-4
j_call: TRBJ1-5
d_call: -
clone_size: -
cdr3_aa: CASSPRGTTQPQHF
cdr3_nt: TGTGCCAGCAGCCCCCGGGGGACAACACAGCCCCAGCATTTT

v_call: TRBV27
j_call: TRBJ1-4
d_call: -
clone_size: few
cdr3_aa: CASSFSGEGEKLFF
cdr3_nt: TGTGCCAGCAGTTTTTCCGGGGAGGGTGAAAAACTGTTTTTT

v_call: TRBV10-3
j_call: TRBJ2-5
d_call: -
clone_size: few
cdr3_aa: CAISERGGGETQYF
cdr3_nt: TGTGCCATCAGTGAGAGAGGTGGTGGGGAGACCCAGTACTTC

v_call: TRBV20-1
j_call: TRBJ2-1
d_call: -
clone_size: -
cdr3_aa: CSGQGMSYNEQFF
cdr3_nt: TGCAGTGGTCAGGGGATGTCCTACAATGAGCAGTTCTTC

v_call: TRBV2
j_call: TRBJ1-6
d_call: TRBD1
clone_size: -
cdr3_aa: CASSERSGTGESPLHF
cdr3_nt: TGTGCCAGCAGTGAGAGGTCCGGGACAGGGGAGTCACCCCTCCACTTT

v_call: TRBV27
j_call: TRBJ1-5
d_call: -
clone_size: few
cdr3_aa: CASSLGAGAQPQHF
cdr3_nt: TGTGCCAGCAGTTTAGGGGCGGGGGCCCAGCCCCAGCATTTT

v_call: TRBV5-6
j_call: TRBJ2-7
d_call: TRBD1
clone_size: once
cdr3_aa: CASSLGQGIWNYEQYF
cdr3_nt: TGTGCCAGCAGCTTGGGACAGGGGATCTGGAACTACGAGCAGTACTTC

v_call: TRBV4-1
j_call: TRBJ2-7
d_call: -
clone_size: -
cdr3_aa: CASSQESGSYEQYF
cdr3_nt: TGCGCCAGCAGCCAAGAGTCAGGGTCCTACGAGCAGTACTTC

v_call: TRBV3-1
j_call: TRBJ2-5
d_call: TRBD2
clone_size: -
cdr3_aa: CASSHQRTSETQYF
cdr3_nt: TGTGCCAGCAGCCACCAGAGGACTAGCGAGACCCAGTACTTC

v_call: TRBV2
j_call: TRBJ2-1
d_call: TRBD1
clone_size: few
cdr3_aa: CASGPGQGNNEQFF
cdr3_nt: TGTGCCAGTGGACCGGGACAGGGGAACAATGAGCAGTTCTTC

v_call: TRBV7-9
j_call: TRBJ1-3
d_call: TRBD1
clone_size: -
cdr3_aa: CASSLATGSGNTIYF
cdr3_nt: TGTGCCAGCAGCTTAGCGACAGGGAGTGGAAACACCATATATTTT

v_call: TRBV4-3
j_call: TRBJ1-5
d_call: -
clone_size: -
cdr3_aa: CASSQDLSSNQPQPF
cdr3_nt: TGCGCCAGCAGCCAAGATTTGAGTAGCAATCAGCCCCAGCCTTTT

v_call: TRBV7-3
j_call: TRBJ1-2
d_call: TRBD1
clone_size: few
cdr3_aa: CASSLDRGVGYTF
cdr3_nt: TGTGCCAGCAGCTTAGACAGGGGGGTCGGCTACACCTTC

v_call: TRBV10-3
j_call: TRBJ2-3
d_call: TRBD2
clone_size: -
cdr3_aa: CAIRGGGPGDTQYF
cdr3_nt: TGTGCCATCAGGGGCGGGGGGCCAGGAGATACGCAGTATTTT

v_call: TRBV11-1
j_call: TRBJ2-5
d_call: TRBD2
clone_size: -
cdr3_aa: CASRPDPGLDRETQYF
cdr3_nt: TGTGCCAGCAGACCTGATCCGGGACTAGACAGGGAGACCCAGTACTTC

v_call: TRBV5-3
j_call: TRBJ1-2
d_call: -
clone_size: -
cdr3_aa: CASSLDPMGGYTF
cdr3_nt: TGTGCCAGCAGCTTAGACCCGATGGGAGGCTACACCTTC

v_call: TRBV6-1
j_call: TRBJ1-1
d_call: TRBD1
clone_size: -
cdr3_aa: CASRPPRDSLNTEAFF
cdr3_nt: TGTGCCAGCAGGCCCCCCCGGGACAGTCTGAACACTGAAGCTTTCTTT

v_call: TRBV7-6
j_call: TRBJ2-2
d_call: -
clone_size: many
cdr3_aa: CASSRTRITGELFF
cdr3_nt: TGTGCCAGCAGCCGTACCAGGATCACCGGGGAGCTGTTTTTT

v_call: TRBV5-4
j_call: TRBJ2-3
d_call: TRBD1
clone_size: -
cdr3_aa: CASSFRGGASLDTQYF
cdr3_nt: TGTGCCAGCAGCTTTAGAGGGGGCGCGTCCTTGGATACGCAGTATTTT

v_call: TRBV6-2/TRBV6-3
j_call: TRBJ1-2
d_call: -
clone_size: -
cdr3_aa: CASSYLPDRNYGYTF
cdr3_nt: TGTGCCAGCAGTTACCTCCCCGACAGAAACTATGGCTACACCTTC

v_call: TRBV18
j_call: TRBJ1-6
d_call: TRBD1
clone_size: few
cdr3_aa: CASSPQGAMNSPLHF
cdr3_nt: TGTGCCAGCTCCCCACAGGGGGCAATGAATTCACCCCTCCACTTT

v_call: TRBV7-6
j_call: TRBJ2-3
d_call: -
clone_size: many
cdr3_aa: CASSSSAESTDTQYF
cdr3_nt: TGTGCCAGCAGCTCTTCTGCAGAAAGCACAGATACGCAGTATTTT

v_call: TRBV10-3
j_call: TRBJ2-5
d_call: -
clone_size: -
cdr3_aa: CAIRNQETQYF
cdr3_nt: TGTGCCATCAGGAACCAAGAGACCCAGTACTTC

v_call: TRBV19
j_call: TRBJ2-2
d_call: TRBD1
clone_size: few
cdr3_aa: CASSITGTATTGELFF
cdr3_nt: TGTGCCAGTAGTATAACCGGGACAGCTACCACCGGGGAGCTGTTTTTT

v_call: TRBV7-2
j_call: TRBJ2-5
d_call: -
clone_size: many
cdr3_aa: CASSPTLIGGGETQYF
cdr3_nt: TGTGCCAGCAGCCCCACGTTGATAGGGGGGGGGGAGACCCAGTACTTC

v_call: TRBV20-1
j_call: TRBJ1-2
d_call: -
clone_size: many
cdr3_aa: CSAINLDYGYTF
cdr3_nt: TGCAGTGCCATAAACCTGGACTATGGCTACACCTTC

v_call: TRBV15
j_call: TRBJ1-2
d_call: -
clone_size: few
cdr3_aa: CATSRDPGATNYGYTF
cdr3_nt: TGTGCCACCAGCAGAGACCCAGGGGCAACTAACTATGGCTACACCTTC